These T cell receptor beta chains were read from a single sample in a study of blood T cells in healthy people across ages. TCRdb itself ran the 5' RACE reads through MiXCR, one entry per CDR3 protein. The repertoire holds 850,000 or so distinct CDR3 sequences, with less than 35% as singletons. The specimen sequenced was blood. All receptors come from a woman older than 75 in good health. Both conserved end residues are part of each CDR3. A D gene is named only where the DNA matches it firmly. The size of a clone is reported for some rows only, either as once, few or many, or as a class for expanded clones.

J gene	clone size	D gene	V gene	CDR3 protein	CDR3 DNA
TRBJ2-2	many	-	TRBV6-6	CAIRVQNTGELFF	TGTGCCATTAGGGTTCAGAACACCGGGGAGCTGTTTTTT
TRBJ1-1	-	-	TRBV4-1	CASSQDKHREGGNTEAFF	TGCGCCAGCAGCCAAGATAAGCACCGGGAGGGGGGGAACACTGAAGCTTTCTTT
TRBJ2-5	many	-	TRBV20-1	CSARGRGQETQYF	TGCAGTGCTAGAGGGAGAGGGCAAGAGACCCAGTACTTC
TRBJ1-6	many	TRBD1	TRBV20-1	CSARDQGQGINSPLHF	TGCAGTGCTAGAGATCAGGGACAGGGTATTAATTCACCCCTCCACTTT
TRBJ2-7	-	-	TRBV9	CARSVEGTSSYEQYF	TGTGCCCGCAGCGTAGAAGGTACGAGCTCCTACGAGCAGTACTTC
TRBJ2-3	few	-	TRBV5-1	CASSLELADTQYF	TGCGCCAGCAGCTTGGAGTTGGCAGATACGCAGTATTTT
TRBJ2-6	many	-	TRBV5-1	CASRIAGANVLTF	TGCGCCAGCAGGATAGCTGGGGCCAACGTCCTGACTTTC
TRBJ2-7	-	TRBD1	TRBV20-1	CSAEKYSGQGAGEQYF	TGCAGTGCTGAGAAATATTCGGGACAGGGGGCTGGCGAGCAGTACTTC
TRBJ2-1	many	-	TRBV5-1	CASSLDPGPPLSNEQFF	TGCGCCAGCAGCTTGGACCCAGGGCCCCCCCTTAGCAATGAGCAGTTCTTC
TRBJ2-2	few	TRBD1	TRBV30	CAWIGQGSAGELFF	TGTGCCTGGATCGGACAGGGTAGCGCCGGGGAGCTGTTTTTT
TRBJ1-1	few	-	TRBV28	CASRADRNTEAFF	TGTGCCAGCAGGGCGGACAGGAACACTGAAGCTTTCTTT
TRBJ1-2	many	-	TRBV5-1	CASSLAIQSYGYTF	TGCGCCAGCAGCTTGGCAATCCAGTCCTATGGCTACACCTTC
TRBJ1-1	-	-	TRBV20-1	CSARDGKGVRYTEAFF	TGCAGTGCTAGAGATGGAAAAGGGGTTCGGTACACTGAAGCTTTCTTT
TRBJ1-1	-	-	TRBV7-2	CASSFRRGFFIEAFF	TGTGCCAGCAGCTTCAGGAGAGGGTTTTTCATTGAAGCTTTCTTT
TRBJ1-2	many	-	TRBV27	CASSFGRGGGYTF	TGTGCCAGCAGTTTCGGCAGGGGCGGTGGCTACACCTTC
TRBJ1-3	few	-	TRBV12-3/TRBV12-4	CASSFNSGNTIYF	TGTGCCAGCAGTTTTAATTCTGGAAACACCATATATTTT
TRBJ1-5	-	-	TRBV6-2/TRBV6-3	CASSSQSQPQHF	TGTGCCAGCAGTTCACAAAGTCAGCCCCAGCATTTT
TRBJ1-1	-	-	TRBV7-2	CASSLGGSWDTEAFF	TGTGCCAGCAGCTTAGGTGGCAGTTGGGACACTGAAGCTTTCTTT
TRBJ2-1	-	TRBD2	TRBV9	CASSLGTSGGINNEQFF	TGTGCCAGCAGCCTAGGGACTAGCGGGGGAATCAACAATGAGCAGTTCTTC
TRBJ1-1	few	-	TRBV9	CASSADTLGTEAFF	TGTGCCAGCAGCGCCGACACCCTGGGCACTGAAGCTTTCTTT
TRBJ2-1	few	TRBD2	TRBV20-1	CSFRGGGGAEQFF	TGCAGTTTTCGAGGGGGCGGGGGGGCTGAGCAGTTCTTC
TRBJ2-1	many	-	TRBV2	CASRNQGKGQFF	TGTGCCAGCAGGAACCAGGGAAAGGGGCAGTTCTTC
TRBJ1-3	-	TRBD1	TRBV7-8	CASSQDRGTGNTIYF	TGTGCCAGCAGCCAGGACAGGGGTACTGGAAACACCATATATTTT
TRBJ2-3	many	TRBD2	TRBV7-8	CASSMRLAGTADTQYF	TGTGCCAGCAGCATGAGACTAGCGGGGACCGCAGATACGCAGTATTTT
TRBJ1-2	-	-	TRBV19	CASSPRQTRANYGYTF	TGTGCCAGTAGTCCCAGACAGACGCGAGCTAACTATGGCTACACCTTC
TRBJ1-1	-	-	TRBV6-5	CASWGTRNTEAFF	TGTGCCAGCTGGGGCACTCGGAACACTGAAGCTTTCTTT
TRBJ1-1	many	TRBD1	TRBV12-3/TRBV12-4	CASSPRTGLNTEAFF	TGTGCCAGCAGCCCTAGGACAGGGCTGAACACTGAAGCTTTCTTT
TRBJ2-7	few	TRBD2	TRBV6-6	CASSPQRGAYNEQYF	TGTGCCAGCAGTCCTCAGCGGGGGGCTTACAATGAGCAGTACTTC
TRBJ1-2	-	-	TRBV2	CASVPGVGGTYGYTF	TGTGCCAGCGTCCCCGGGGTTGGGGGGACCTATGGCTACACCTTC
TRBJ1-1	-	TRBD1	TRBV7-2	CASSLGTGRTEAFF	TGTGCCAGCAGCTTAGGGACAGGGAGAACTGAAGCTTTCTTT
TRBJ1-3	few	-	TRBV7-9	CASSPPGLRSGNTIYF	TGTGCCAGCAGCCCGCCGGGACTGCGCTCTGGAAACACCATATATTTT
TRBJ2-7	few	-	TRBV19	CASSIIREPYNEQYF	TGTGCCAGTAGTATTATTCGGGAACCCTACAATGAGCAGTACTTC
TRBJ2-3	many	TRBD1	TRBV27	CASSLLTGDWTDTQYF	TGTGCCAGCAGTTTATTAACAGGGGATTGGACAGATACGCAGTATTTT
TRBJ1-2	-	-	TRBV3-1	CASSQSYYYGHTF	TGTGCCAGCAGCCAATCCTACTACTATGGCCACACCTTC
TRBJ2-1	many	TRBD1	TRBV4-3	CASSQEGTVYNEQFF	TGCGCCAGCAGCCAAGAGGGGACAGTCTACAATGAGCAGTTCTTC
TRBJ2-7	-	-	TRBV5-6	CASSRPGWVTYEQYF	TGTGCCAGCAGCCGCCCGGGGTGGGTTACCTACGAGCAGTACTTC
TRBJ1-2	few	-	TRBV2	CASSDTVGGYTF	TGTGCCAGCAGTGATACAGTCGGAGGCTACACCTTC
TRBJ2-3	many	-	TRBV9	CASSVQVDRNADTQYF	TGTGCCAGCAGCGTTCAAGTGGATCGGAACGCAGATACGCAGTATTTT
TRBJ2-1	few	TRBD1	TRBV5-1	CASSLARTGTREQFF	TGCGCCAGCAGCTTGGCCAGGACAGGCACCAGGGAGCAGTTCTTC
TRBJ2-5	-	-	TRBV20-1	CSASIGGTQYF	TGCAGTGCTTCGATCGGAGGGACCCAGTACTTC
TRBJ1-5	-	-	TRBV5-5	CASSSPSGPQHF	TGTGCCAGCAGCTCGCCGTCGGGGCCCCAGCATTTT
TRBJ2-1	many	TRBD2	TRBV18	CASSPLGLAVHNEQFF	TGTGCCAGCTCACCCTTGGGACTAGCGGTCCACAATGAGCAGTTCTTC
TRBJ2-5	-	TRBD1	TRBV11-2	CASSLRDRGKETQYF	TGTGCCAGCAGCCTCCGGGACAGGGGAAAGGAGACCCAGTACTTC
TRBJ1-6	many	TRBD1	TRBV12-3/TRBV12-4	CASSFVGQKILSSYNSPLHF	TGTGCCAGCAGTTTCGTGGGACAGAAGATCCTTAGCTCCTATAATTCACCCCTCCACTTT
TRBJ2-1	few	TRBD2	TRBV7-9	CASYVAGGANNEQFF	TGTGCCAGCTACGTAGCGGGGGGGGCGAACAATGAGCAGTTCTTC
TRBJ1-2	few	-	TRBV4-3	CASSQGQQGYGYTF	TGCGCCAGCAGCCAAGGGCAACAAGGCTATGGCTACACCTTC
TRBJ1-1	-	-	TRBV29-1	CSVAQGSTEAFF	TGCAGCGTTGCACAGGGAAGCACTGAAGCTTTCTTT
TRBJ2-5	many	-	TRBV5-6	CASSLGSAHTETQYF	TGTGCCAGCAGCTTGGGGTCAGCCCATACGGAGACCCAGTACTTC
TRBJ2-5	-	TRBD1	TRBV18	CASLPGTGGTKTQYF	TGTGCCAGCTTACCCGGGACAGGGGGCACGAAGACCCAGTACTTC
TRBJ2-1	many	-	TRBV30	CAWRRQGGSDEQFF	TGTGCCTGGAGACGGCAGGGAGGTTCGGATGAGCAGTTCTTC
TRBJ2-2	few	-	TRBV20-1	CSARDVWGPNTGELFF	TGCAGTGCTAGAGATGTGTGGGGGCCAAACACCGGGGAGCTGTTTTTT
TRBJ1-1	many	-	TRBV12-3/TRBV12-4	CASRPTGGGEAFF	TGTGCCAGCAGACCCACGGGGGGGGGTGAAGCTTTCTTT
TRBJ1-1	-	-	TRBV6-2/TRBV6-3	CASSSAQAPNTEAFF	TGTGCCAGCAGTTCCGCCCAAGCTCCGAACACTGAAGCTTTCTTT
TRBJ2-1	-	TRBD2	TRBV20-1	CSARDLSTRLAGRNEQFF	TGCAGTGCTAGAGATCTTTCGACGAGACTAGCGGGGAGGAATGAGCAGTTCTTC
TRBJ2-1	-	TRBD2	TRBV6-2/TRBV6-3	CASSNSGASSYNEQFF	TGTGCCAGCAGTAACAGCGGGGCTAGCTCCTACAATGAGCAGTTCTTC
TRBJ1-1	many	-	TRBV25-1	CASIGRTEAFF	TGTGCCAGCATCGGACGCACTGAAGCTTTCTTT
TRBJ2-3	few	TRBD2	TRBV7-2	CASSRRVAGGVADTQYF	TGTGCCAGCAGCCGAAGGGTAGCGGGGGGCGTGGCAGATACGCAGTATTTT
TRBJ2-3	once	-	TRBV20-1	CSARDLELDTQYF	TGCAGTGCTAGAGATTTGGAACTCGATACGCAGTATTTT
TRBJ2-5	-	TRBD2	TRBV12-3/TRBV12-4	CASSLGTSGGSGETQYF	TGTGCCAGCAGTTTAGGGACTAGCGGGGGATCTGGGGAGACCCAGTACTTC
TRBJ2-1	few	-	TRBV27	CASSPYGDYNEQFF	TGTGCCAGCAGTCCCTACGGAGACTACAATGAGCAGTTCTTC